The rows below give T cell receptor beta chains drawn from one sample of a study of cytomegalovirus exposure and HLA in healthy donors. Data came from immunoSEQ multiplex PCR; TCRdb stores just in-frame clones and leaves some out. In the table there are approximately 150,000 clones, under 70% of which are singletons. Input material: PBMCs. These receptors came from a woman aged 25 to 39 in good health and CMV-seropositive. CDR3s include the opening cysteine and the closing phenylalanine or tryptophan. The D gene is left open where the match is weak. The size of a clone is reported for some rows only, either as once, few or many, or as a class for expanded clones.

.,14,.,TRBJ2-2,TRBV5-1,TGCGCCAGCAGCTTGACAGGGTTTGCCGGGGAGCTGTTTTTT,CASSLTGFAGELFF
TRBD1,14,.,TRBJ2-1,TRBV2,TGTGCCAGCAGGGGACAGGGGCTTTACAATGAGCAGTTCTTC,CASRGQGLYNEQFF
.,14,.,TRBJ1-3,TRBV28,TGTGCCAGCAGTTTGCGGACACACGGAAACACCATATATTTT,CASSLRTHGNTIYF
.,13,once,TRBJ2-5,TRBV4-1,TGCGCCAGCAGCCAACGGGATGGAGGAGAGCAGTACTTC,CASSQRDGGEQYF
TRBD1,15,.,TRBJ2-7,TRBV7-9,TGTGCCAGCAGCTCATCCGGGACAGGGTTCCACGAGCAGTACTTC,CASSSSGTGFHEQYF
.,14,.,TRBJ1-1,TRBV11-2,TGTGCCAGCAGCCCGGACAGAATGAACACTGAAGCTTTCTTT,CASSPDRMNTEAFF
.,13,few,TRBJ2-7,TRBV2,TGTGCCAGCAGTGTTCGTCGGGCCTACGAGCAGTACTTC,CASSVRRAYEQYF
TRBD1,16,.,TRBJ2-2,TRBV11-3,TGTGCCAGCAGCCTATCCGGGACAGGGGGCGCCGGGGAGCTGTTTTTT,CASSLSGTGGAGELFF
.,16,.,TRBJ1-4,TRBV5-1,TGCGCCAGCAGCTCCTTCGCGGGGGGCGCTGGTGAAAAACTGTTTTTT,CASSSFAGGAGEKLFF
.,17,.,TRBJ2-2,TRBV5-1,TGCGCCAGCAGCTTGGGTCTCGGCGGGGCCGGCACCGGGGAGCTGTTTTTT,CASSLGLGGAGTGELFF
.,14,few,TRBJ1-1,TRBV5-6,TGTGCCAGCAGGAGTTCTGCGGGTATGGCTGAAGCTTTCTTT,CASRSSAGMAEAFF
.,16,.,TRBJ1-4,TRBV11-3,TGTGCCAGCAGCTTAGATCCCCCAGGGACTAATGAAAAACTGTTTTTT,CASSLDPPGTNEKLFF
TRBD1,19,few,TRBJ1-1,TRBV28,TGTGCCAGCAGTTTATTAGGGGGCACGGGACAGGGGAGAAAAGCTGAAGCTTTCTTT,CASSLLGGTGQGRKAEAFF
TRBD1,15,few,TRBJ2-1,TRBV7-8,TGTGCCAGCAGCTTCCGACAGGGGGCCTGGAATGAGCAGTTCTTC,CASSFRQGAWNEQFF
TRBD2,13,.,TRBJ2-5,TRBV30,TGTGCCTGGAGGACGGGAGGATGGGAGACCCAGTACTTC,CAWRTGGWETQYF
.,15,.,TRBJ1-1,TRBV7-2,TGTGCCAGCAGCTTAGCGGTCAGGGCGGACACTGAAGCTTTCTTT,CASSLAVRADTEAFF
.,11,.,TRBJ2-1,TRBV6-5,TGTGCCAGCAATTTTGTCGGTGAGCAGTTCTTC,CASNFVGEQFF
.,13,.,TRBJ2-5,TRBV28,TGTGCCAGCGAGTTCCGGGGAAGGGAGACCCAGTACTTC,CASEFRGRETQYF
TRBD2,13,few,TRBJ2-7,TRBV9,TGTGCCAGCAGCCTTCTCGGGGGGAACGAGCAGTACTTC,CASSLLGGNEQYF
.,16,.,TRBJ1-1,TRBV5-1,TGCGCCAGCAGCTTGGCGGTGCACGGGGGGGGCACTGAAGCTTTCTTT,CASSLAVHGGGTEAFF
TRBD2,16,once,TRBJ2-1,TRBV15,TGTGCCACCAGCAGCCTAACTAGCGGGTTACACAATGAGCAGTTCTTC,CATSSLTSGLHNEQFF
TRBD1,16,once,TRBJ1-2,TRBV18,TGTGCCAGCTCACCTGGGACAGGGGGCGCGGTTGATGGCTACACCTTC,CASSPGTGGAVDGYTF
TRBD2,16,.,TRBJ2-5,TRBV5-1,TGCGCCAGCAGCTTGGACGGCGGGGGGGGCGGTGAGACCCAGTACTTC,CASSLDGGGGGETQYF
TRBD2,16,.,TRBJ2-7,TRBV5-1,TGCGCCAGCAGCTTGGCCGGACTAGCGGGACTCTACGAGCAGTACTTC,CASSLAGLAGLYEQYF
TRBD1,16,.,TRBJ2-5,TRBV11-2,TGTGCCAGCAGCTCCCGGACAGGGGGCGTAGGGGAGACCCAGTACTTC,CASSSRTGGVGETQYF
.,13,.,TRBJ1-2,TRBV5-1,TGCGCCAGCAGCGTGTTCGGGGACTATGGCTACACCTTC,CASSVFGDYGYTF
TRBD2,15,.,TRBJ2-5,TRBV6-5,TGTGCCAGCAGTCCCGGGGGTAGCGGGCGGGAGACCCAGTACTTC,CASSPGGSGRETQYF
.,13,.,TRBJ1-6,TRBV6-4,TGTGCCAGCAGCGCGGAATATAATTCACCCCTCCACTTT,CASSAEYNSPLHF
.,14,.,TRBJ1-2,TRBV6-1,TGTGCCAGCCAGGTCCCCCCGGCTTACTATGGCTACACCTTC,CASQVPPAYYGYTF
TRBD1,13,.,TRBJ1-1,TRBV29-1,TGCAGCGTTGATAACAGGGGGCATACTGAAGCTTTCTTT,CSVDNRGHTEAFF
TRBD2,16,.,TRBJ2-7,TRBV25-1,TGTGCCAGCAGTGAATGGGGTAGCGGGAGCTCCTACGAGCAGTACTTC,CASSEWGSGSSYEQYF
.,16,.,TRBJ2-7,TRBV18,TGTGCCAGCTCACTGACAGGACGGATGGAAGAAGAAGAGCAGTACTTC,CASSLTGRMEEEEQYF
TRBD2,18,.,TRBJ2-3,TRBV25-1,TGTGCCAGCAGTGAAAGCGGGGGGGCGCGAGGGTTTTCAGATACGCAGTATTTT,CASSESGGARGFSDTQYF
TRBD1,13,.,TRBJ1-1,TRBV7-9,TGTTCCAGCAGCGCGGGGACAGGCCGGGAAGCTTTCTTT,CSSSAGTGREAFF
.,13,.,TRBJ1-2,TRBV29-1,TGCAGCGCCCAAAGCGGCGGAAACTATGGCTACACCTTC,CSAQSGGNYGYTF
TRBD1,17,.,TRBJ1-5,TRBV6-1,TGTGCCAGCAGTGACTACCCGGGACAGGGTCGAGATCAGCCCCAGCATTTT,CASSDYPGQGRDQPQHF
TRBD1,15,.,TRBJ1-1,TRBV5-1,TGCGCCAGCAGCGTCTACAGGGGGCGCGGCACTGAAGCTTTCTTT,CASSVYRGRGTEAFF
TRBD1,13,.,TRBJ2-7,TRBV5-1,TGCGCCAGCAGCACCCGGACAGGGTACGAGCAGTACTTC,CASSTRTGYEQYF
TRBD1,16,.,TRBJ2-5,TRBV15,TGTGCCACCAGCAGCCAAAAAGGACAGGGTGGCAAGACCCAGTACTTC,CATSSQKGQGGKTQYF
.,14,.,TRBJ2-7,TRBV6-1,TGTGCCAGCAGCGGGGGAGGCAGAGCCTACGAGCAGTACTTC,CASSGGGRAYEQYF
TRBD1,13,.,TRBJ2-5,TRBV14,TGTGCCAGCAGCCAGACCACAGGGGGTGCCCAGTACTTC,CASSQTTGGAQYF
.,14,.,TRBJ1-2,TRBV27,TGTGCCAGCAGTTTAATGTGGGGGGGGTATGGCTACACCTTC,CASSLMWGGYGYTF
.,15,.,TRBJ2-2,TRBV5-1,TGCGCCAGCAGCGTAGGGGAGGTCGGCACCGGGGAGCTGTTTTTT,CASSVGEVGTGELFF
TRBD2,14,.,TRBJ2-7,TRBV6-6,TGTGCCAGCAGTTCGCTAGCGGGAAAGTACGAGCAGTACTTC,CASSSLAGKYEQYF
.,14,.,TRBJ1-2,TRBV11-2,TGTGCCAGCAGCTTGGGGCCGGGCGACTATGGCTACACCTTC,CASSLGPGDYGYTF
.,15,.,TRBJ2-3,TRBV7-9,TGTGCCAGCAGCGAAGGACTCCCGAGCTTAGATACGCAGTATTTT,CASSEGLPSLDTQYF
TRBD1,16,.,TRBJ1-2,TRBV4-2,TGTGCCAGCAGCCTAAACAGGGGGAGATCTAACTATGGCTACACCTTC,CASSLNRGRSNYGYTF
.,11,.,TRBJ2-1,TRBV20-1,TGCAGTGCACCAGGGTACAATGAGCAGTTCTTC,CSAPGYNEQFF
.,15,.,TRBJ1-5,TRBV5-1,TGCGCCAGCAGCCCCGACGGAGATAGCAATCAGCCCCAGCATTTT,CASSPDGDSNQPQHF
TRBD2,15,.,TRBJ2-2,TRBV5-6,TGTGCCAGCAGGCACAGGTTGCGGGGGACCGGGGAGCTGTTTTTT,CASRHRLRGTGELFF
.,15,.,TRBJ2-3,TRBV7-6,TGTGCCAGCAGCCAGACCGGGATCAACACAGATACGCAGTATTTT,CASSQTGINTDTQYF
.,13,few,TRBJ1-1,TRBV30,TGTGCCTGGAGCCGACAGGTGAGGACTGAAGCTTTCTTT,CAWSRQVRTEAFF
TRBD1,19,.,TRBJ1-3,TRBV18,TGTGCCAGCTCACCACTTAGGGGACAGGGTACGTGGTCTGGAAACACCATATATTTT,CASSPLRGQGTWSGNTIYF
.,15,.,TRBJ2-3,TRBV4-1,TGCGCCAGCAGCCAGTACAGGGAGGGGACAGATACGCAGTATTTT,CASSQYREGTDTQYF
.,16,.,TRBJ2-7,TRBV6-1,TGTGCCAGCAGTGAAGCGTTAACCACAGCGGGTTACGAGCAGTACTTC,CASSEALTTAGYEQYF
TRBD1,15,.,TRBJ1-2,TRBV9,TGTGCCAGCACCAAATATCGGACAGGGGCGGGCGGCTACACCTTC,CASTKYRTGAGGYTF
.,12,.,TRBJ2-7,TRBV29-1,TGCAGCGTGGATACGGACAGCTACGAGCAGTACTTC,CSVDTDSYEQYF
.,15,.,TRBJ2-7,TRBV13,TGTGCCAGCAGCATGGGGCAGGAGTACTCCTACGAGCAGTACTTC,CASSMGQEYSYEQYF
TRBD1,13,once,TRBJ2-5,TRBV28,TGTGCCAGCAGTTTGACAGGGGGTGGGACCCAGTACTTC,CASSLTGGGTQYF